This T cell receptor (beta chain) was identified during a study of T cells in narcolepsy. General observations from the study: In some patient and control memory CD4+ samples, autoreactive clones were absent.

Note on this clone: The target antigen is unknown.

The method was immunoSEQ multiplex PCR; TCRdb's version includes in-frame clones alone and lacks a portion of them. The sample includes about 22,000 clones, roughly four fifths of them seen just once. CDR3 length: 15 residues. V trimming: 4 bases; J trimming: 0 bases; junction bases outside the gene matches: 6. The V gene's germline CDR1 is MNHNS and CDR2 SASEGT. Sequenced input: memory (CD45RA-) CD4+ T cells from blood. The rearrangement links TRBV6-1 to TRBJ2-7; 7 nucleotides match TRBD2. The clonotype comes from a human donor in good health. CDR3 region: CASSAPGGSSYEQYF. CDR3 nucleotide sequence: TGTGCCAGCAGTGCCCCGGGAGGCAGCTCCTACGAGCAGTACTTC.